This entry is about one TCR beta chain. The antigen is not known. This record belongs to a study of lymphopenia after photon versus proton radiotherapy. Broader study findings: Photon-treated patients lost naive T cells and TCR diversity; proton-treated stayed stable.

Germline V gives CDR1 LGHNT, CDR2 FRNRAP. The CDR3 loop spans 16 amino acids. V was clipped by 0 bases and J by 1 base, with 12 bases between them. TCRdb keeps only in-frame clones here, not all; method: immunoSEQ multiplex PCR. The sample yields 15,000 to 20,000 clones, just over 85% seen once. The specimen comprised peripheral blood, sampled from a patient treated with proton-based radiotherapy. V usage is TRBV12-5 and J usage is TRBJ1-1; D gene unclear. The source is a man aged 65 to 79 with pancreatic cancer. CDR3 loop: CASGLVPPGGNTEAFF. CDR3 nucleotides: TGTGCTAGTGGTTTGGTACCCCCCGGAGGGAACACTGAAGCTTTCTTT.